These 15 T cell receptor beta chains share one sample of origin, sequenced in a study of blood T cells in healthy people across ages. PCR was performed a second time for roughly 7 to 11 cycles using a sample-barcoded 5' primer and a J-beta primer mix. TCRdb ran MiXCR on the 5' RACE reads and lists one entry per CDR3 protein. Among roughly 1.5 million distinct CDR3 sequences listed, approximately 42% were seen once. Specimen: blood. The receptors stem from a woman under 30 in good health.

The J gene is TRBJ2-5, the V gene TRBV9; D is uncertain. The J call may be in error: the DNA end matches TRBJ2-7 better. Looked up from germline, CDR1 is SGDLS and CDR2 is YYNGEE. The CDR3 spans 14 residues. CDR3 amino acids: CASSVADRWGEQYF. CDR3 coding DNA: TGTGCCAGCAGCGTAGCAGACCGGTGGGGCGAGCAGTACTTC.

In nucleotides, the CDR3 is TGTGCCAGCAGTTTACGGACAGGGGGGAGCTCCTACAATGAGCAGTTCTTC. Its translation is CASSLRTGGSSYNEQFF. The V and J genes are TRBV27 and TRBJ2-1, with TRBD1 identical over 10 bases. In germline, CDR1 is MNHEY, CDR2 SMNVEV (reference sequence). This CDR3 has 17 residues. Losses at the gene ends were 2 bases for V and 0 bases for J; bases not matched to a gene: 4.

V gene TRBV4-3 combines with J gene TRBJ2-5; the match to TRBD2 covers 8 bases. The CDR3 is made up of 17 amino acids. Trimming at V came to 2 bases and at J to 11 bases, leaving 19 bases not matched to a gene. Per germline, CDR1 LGHNA and CDR2 YSLEER. CDR3 DNA sequence: TGCGCCAGCAGCCAACTTGGCCGCGGGGGGAACCTTTATGAGCAGTACTTC. This translates into CASSQLGRGGNLYEQYF.

To note about this clonotype: The junction differs from germline at one of its ends, possibly a read error. The chain recombines TRBV12-3 or TRBV12-4 with TRBJ1-1; D gene ambiguous. The CDR3 is made up of 13 amino acids. The CDR3 DNA is TGTGCCAGCGGTTTCTCCCGCCGGACTGAAGCTTTCTTT. Amino acid sequence: CASGFSRRTEAFF.

The chain joins TRBV29-1 to TRBJ1-2; D not resolved. Germline CDR1 reads SQVTM; CDR2 reads ANQGSEA. Trimming took 7 bases from V and 1 from J, leaving 10 bases between them. This CDR3 contains 12 residues. CDR3 nucleotide sequence: TGCAGCGGAGTTACAGATAACTATGGCTACACCTTC. Amino acid sequence: CSGVTDNYGYTF.

V gene TRBV4-1 combines with J gene TRBJ1-6; tentatively, D is TRBD1 (6 bases). CDR1 and CDR2 (germline): MGHRA, YSYEKL. V was cut by 0 bases and J by 1 base, with 13 bases left in between. The length of the CDR3 is 18 residues. The DNA for the CDR3 is TGCGCCAGCAGCCAAGATGTACAGGGTTTATCCTATAATTCACCCCTCCACTTT. Translation: CASSQDVQGLSYNSPLHF.

This clonotype has more than one count but fewer than ten. The chain couples TRBV2 to TRBJ1-2; D is ambiguous. The CDR3 loop spans 11 amino acids. Germline-derived CDR1 and CDR2 are SNHLY and FYNNEI. Between the trimmed V and J ends, which lost 5 bases and 8 bases, there was a span of 9 bases. CDR3 region: CASSPREGYTF. CDR3 sequence (DNA): TGTGCCAGCAGTCCGCGCGAGGGCTACACCTTC.

The V call is TRBV4-1, the J call TRBJ1-2; D gene unclear. Germline V gives CDR1 MGHRA, CDR2 YSYEKL. The CDR3 is 15 residues long. V was clipped by 0 bases and J by 2 bases, with 10 bases between them. The CDR3 coding sequence is TGCGCCAGCAGCCAAGATGGGCAGACCAACTATGGCTACACCTTC. Its translation is CASSQDGQTNYGYTF.

The chain combines TRBV10-3 with TRBJ1-2; 9 nucleotides agree with TRBD1. Germline V gives CDR1 ENHRY, CDR2 SYGVKD. There are 13 residues in the CDR3. With 10 bases clipped from V and 4 bases from J, the junction kept 7 bases outside the gene matches. CDR3 bases: TGTGCCACTAAACAGGGGGCCGGCTATGGCTACACCTTC. Its translation: CATKQGAGYGYTF.

CDR3 coding DNA: TGTGCCAGCAGCTTTGGGGGGGGTAGATCGCACCTCTACAATGAGCAGTTCTTC. Protein product: CASSFGGGRSHLYNEQFF. The V and J genes are TRBV7-2 and TRBJ2-1, with 7 bases fitting TRBD2. Germline V CDR1 and CDR2: SGHTA, FQGNSA. The CDR3 runs 18 residues. Unmatched junction bases numbered 14, after V lost 3 bases and J lost 3 bases.

The gene calls are TRBV20-1 and TRBJ1-1, with TRBD1 matching 10 bases. This CDR3 has 14 residues. V gave up 1 base and J gave up 5 bases; unmatched junction bases: 4. Germline assignment: CDR1 DFQATT and CDR2 SNEGSKA (reference sequence). CDR3: CSARVRTGGTEAFF. The DNA of the CDR3 is TGCAGTGCTAGAGTACGGACAGGGGGTACTGAAGCTTTCTTT.

The chain has TRBV6-5 and TRBJ2-1, with no clear D. TRBJ2-7 matches the DNA end more closely, so the J call is doubtful. CDR3 length equals 15 residues. Germline CDR1 is MNHEY and CDR2 is SVGAGI. DNA for the CDR3: TGTGCCAGCAGTTACTCCGACACGTTCTACAATGAGCAGTACTTC. Translated, it gives CASSYSDTFYNEQYF.

With respect to this clonotype: A read error is likely, as this CDR3 ends without the conserved phenylalanine or tryptophan. The chain links TRBV4-3 to TRBJ1-1, with D possibly matching TRBD1 (6 bases). Trimming stripped 0 bases from V and 4 bases from J, with 12 bases between. CDR1 is LGHNA and CDR2 is YSLEER in the germline V gene. The CDR3 is 15 residues long. CDR3 loop: CASSQDPRGTTEAFS. The CDR3 DNA reads TGCGCCAGCAGCCAAGATCCGAGGGGGACCACTGAAGCTTTCTCT.

The chain has TRBV20-1 and TRBJ2-7; 8 positions match TRBD1. CDR1 is DFQATT, CDR2 SNEGSKA, per germline (reference sequence). After removal of 3 bases from V and 2 bases from J, the junction contained 6 bases not matched to a gene. The CDR3 extends over 14 amino acids. In DNA, the CDR3 is TGCAGTGCTAGGGACACGGACAGGGCCTACGAGCAGTACTTC. It encodes CSARDTDRAYEQYF.

The chain joins TRBV20-1 to TRBJ1-2, with 12 bases identical to TRBD1. V shed 6 bases, J shed 7 bases, and the junction held 6 bases outside the gene matches. The CDR3 has 13 amino acids. The V gene's germline CDR1 is DFQATT and CDR2 SNEGSKA (reference sequence). The CDR3 region has the DNA TGCAGTGCGGGACAGGGGGCGCGGCTTGGCTACACCTTC. It translates to CSAGQGARLGYTF.